The clone carrying this T cell receptor beta chain appeared many times. This sample is part of a study of identical twins. TCRdb fed the 5' RACE reads into MiXCR, producing one record per CDR3 protein. This table holds about 890,000 distinct CDR3 sequences, 10% to 15% found once. There were only healthy Caucasians among the donors. The length of the CDR3 is 18 residues. The germline gives CDR1 MNHEY, CDR2 SVGAGI. V lost 0 bases and J lost 2; bases outside the gene matches: 6. This same sample was also part of a study on yellow fever vaccine responses in identical twins.

J is TRBJ2-4 and V is TRBV6-5, with 11 bases fitting TRBD2. This sequence was found in a woman aged 18-30 years in good health. What was sequenced was PBMCs. In nucleotides, the CDR3 is TGTGCCAGCAGTTACTCGAGCGGGACTAGCGGACCCAAAAACATTCAGTACTTC. Translation: CASSYSSGTSGPKNIQYF.